The entry below describes one T cell receptor beta chain. Its target is not known. The source material, RNA transcripts, was used to amplify TCR beta CDR3 regions. Initially, a first-round RT-PCR of the TCR CDR3 employed the HTBI primer set. TCRdb analysed the multiplex PCR reads with MiXCR anew, one entry per CDR3 protein. The data show roughly 500,000 distinct CDR3 sequences, with approximately 15% seen just once and 5.8% held by the top ten. This sample stems from a study of T cells in Graves' hyperthyroidism and ophthalmopathy. Whole-study findings and limits: The model predicted ophthalmopathy a median approximately seven months before onset. Blood also held most thyroid clonotypes expanded beyond 0.001.

Blood sampling occurred at first hyperthyroidism diagnosis, ahead of any ophthalmopathy symptoms. The ends lost 5 bases at V and 8 bases at J; junction bases unmatched: 6. Germline V gives CDR1 MDHEN, CDR2 SYDVKM. This CDR3 is 14 amino acids long. The specimen sequenced was blood. J is TRBJ1-4 and V is TRBV28, with 9 positions matching TRBD1. This TCR was sampled from a woman in her 30s with Graves' hyperthyroidism that later progressed to Graves' ophthalmopathy. CDR3 sequence (DNA): TGTGCCAGCAGTACAGGGGGCGCGGGGGAAAAACTGTTTTTT. The encoded protein is CASSTGGAGEKLFF.